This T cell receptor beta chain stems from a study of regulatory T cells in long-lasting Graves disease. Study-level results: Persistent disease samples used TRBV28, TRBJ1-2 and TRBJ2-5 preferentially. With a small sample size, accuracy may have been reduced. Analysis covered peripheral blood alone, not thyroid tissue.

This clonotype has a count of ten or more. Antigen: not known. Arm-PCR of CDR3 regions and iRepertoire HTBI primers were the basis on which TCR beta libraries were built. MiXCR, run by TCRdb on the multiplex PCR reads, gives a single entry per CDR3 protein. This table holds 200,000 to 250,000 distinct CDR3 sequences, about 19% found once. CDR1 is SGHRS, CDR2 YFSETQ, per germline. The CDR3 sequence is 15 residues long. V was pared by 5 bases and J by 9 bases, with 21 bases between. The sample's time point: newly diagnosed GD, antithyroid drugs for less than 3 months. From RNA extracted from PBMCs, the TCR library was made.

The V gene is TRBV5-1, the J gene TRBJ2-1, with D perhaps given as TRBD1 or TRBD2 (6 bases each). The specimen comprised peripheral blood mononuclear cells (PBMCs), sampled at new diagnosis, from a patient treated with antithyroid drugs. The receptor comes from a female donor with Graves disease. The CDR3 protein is CASRSSAYREVEQFF. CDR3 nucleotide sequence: TGCGCCAGCAGATCCTCGGCCTACAGGGAGGTTGAGCAGTTCTTC.